This TCR beta chain came from a study of blood T cell repertoires in COVID-19. This clone was found once. The table came from immunoSEQ multiplex PCR; TCRdb's copy has only in-frame clones and leaves some out. The sample shows approximately 490,000 clones, roughly 87% of them seen only once. The CDR3 runs to 16 residues. V lost 2 bases and J lost 3; bases outside the gene matches: 7. From germline, CDR1 is SGHDT and CDR2 YYEEEE. The chain carries TRBV5-6 and TRBJ2-7, with 11 bases aligning to TRBD2. Sequencing was done on a sample of PBMCs or T cells enriched from blood (not recorded which). The sequence was obtained from a woman between 18 and 29 years old who had recovered from COVID-19. The CDR3 spells CASSLSGTSGYYEQYF. The DNA for the CDR3 is TGTGCCAGCAGCTTATCCGGGACTAGCGGATACTACGAGCAGTACTTC.